This TCR beta chain was recovered during a study of T-cell memory formation after mild COVID-19. Overall study results and limits: Cross-reactive memory apparently joined, as some responding clones appeared in pre-infection memory. CD4+ contracting clones were mainly CM and EM; CD8+ ones, EMRA.

In the case of this clonotype: The antigen remains undetermined.

TCRdb used MiXCR to reprocess the 5' RACE reads, holding one entry per CDR3 protein. The data contain 150,000 to 200,000 distinct CDR3 sequences, around 10% of them singletons. This CDR3 spans 13 amino acids. Germline values: CDR1 SEHNR, CDR2 FQNEAQ (reference sequence). V was pared by 10 bases and J by 9 bases, with 9 bases of the junction left unmatched. This receptor was identified in a man between 18 and 35 years old who had mild COVID-19 (a few samples of this study predate the infection). Cell type and time point are not known. V gene TRBV7-9 combines with J gene TRBJ1-6; 7 bases are a match to TRBD1. Sequenced input: PBMCs or a T cell subset sorted from them (not recorded which). CDR3 sequence: CAIEGGAGSPLHF. As DNA, the CDR3 is TGTGCCATTGAAGGGGGCGCGGGTTCACCCCTCCACTTT.